This T cell receptor beta chain is from a study of T cells in narcolepsy. General study points: Blood of same and different patients, but not healthy controls, reportedly held recurring autoreactive clonotypes. Some memory CD4+ repertoires had no autoreactive clone sequences. Same-patient CSF and blood CD4+ T cell clonotypes included HCRT-specific and TRIB2-specific autoreactive ones.

This clone was found once. Its matching antigen is unknown. Losses at the gene ends were 6 bases for V and 10 bases for J; bases not matched to a gene: 8. CDR3 length: 13 residues. Germline values: CDR1 MNHEY, CDR2 SVGAGI. The assay was immunoSEQ multiplex PCR, and TCRdb's table has in-frame clones only and misses some. The table records around 25,000 clones, just under 85% of them present only once. The sequence was collected from a human donor with narcolepsy. The sample comprised CD45RA- memory CD4+ T cells from PBMCs. The chain employs TRBV6-5 and TRBJ1-1, with 10 bases that match TRBD1. CDR3: CASRPGTGERAFF. CDR3 sequence (DNA): TGTGCCAGCAGACCCGGGACAGGGGAAAGAGCTTTCTTT.